This TCR beta chain was obtained from a study of blood T cell repertoires in COVID-19. J was trimmed by 6 bases and V by 4 bases; bases with no gene match: 6. The CDR3 loop spans 14 amino acids. Germline-derived CDR1 and CDR2 are SQVTM and ANQGSEA. Profiling relied on immunoSEQ multiplex PCR, and the TCRdb table lists in-frame clones only, not all of them. In the table there are some 110,000 clones, approximately 83% of which are singletons. The sequenced material came from peripheral blood. The chain carries TRBV29-1 and TRBJ1-4; 9 bases align to TRBD1. This TCR was recovered from a woman aged 70-85 years with acute or convalescent COVID-19. This CDR3 is CSVGMGQGYEKLFF. DNA of the CDR3: TGCAGCGTTGGAATGGGACAGGGCTATGAAAAACTGTTTTTT.